The clone carrying this TCR beta chain has a handful of counts. This sample is drawn from a study of blood T cells in healthy people across ages. Using a J-beta primer mix together with a sample-barcoded 5' primer, a second PCR was run for roughly 6 to 12 cycles. TCRdb re-called the 5' RACE reads through MiXCR, storing one row per CDR3 protein. The table includes 1.4 million or so distinct CDR3 sequences, about 42% detected once. This sequence originates from a woman between 18 and 29 years old in good health. The sequencing input was blood.

The CDR3 region is CASSLGMSYEQYF. CDR3 DNA sequence: TGCGCCAGCAGCTTGGGCATGAGTTACGAGCAGTACTTC. The rearrangement joins TRBV5-1 to TRBJ2-7; no reliable D call. Deletions cut 0 bases from V and 4 bases from J, with 8 bases between. This CDR3 is 13 amino acids long. The V gene's germline CDR1 is SGHRS and CDR2 YFSETQ.